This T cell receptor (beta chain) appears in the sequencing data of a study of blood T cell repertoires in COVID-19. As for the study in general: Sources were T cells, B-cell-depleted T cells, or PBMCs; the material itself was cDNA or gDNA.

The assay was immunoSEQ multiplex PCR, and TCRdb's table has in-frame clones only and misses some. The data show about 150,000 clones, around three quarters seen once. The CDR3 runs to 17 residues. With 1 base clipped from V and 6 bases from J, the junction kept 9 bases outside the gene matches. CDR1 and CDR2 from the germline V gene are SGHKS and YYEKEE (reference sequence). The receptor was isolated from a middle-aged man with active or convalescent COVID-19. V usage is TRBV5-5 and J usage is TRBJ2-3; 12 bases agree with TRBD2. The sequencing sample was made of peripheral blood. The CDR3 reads CASSLLGLAGGEDTQYF. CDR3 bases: TGTGCCAGCAGCTTGCTGGGGCTAGCGGGAGGGGAGGATACGCAGTATTTT. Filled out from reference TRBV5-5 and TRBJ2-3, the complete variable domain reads DAGVTQSPTHLIKTRGQQVTLRCSPISGHKSVSWYQQVLGQGPQFIFQYYEKEERGRGNFPDRFSARQFPNYSSELNVNALLLGDSALYLCASSLLGLAGGEDTQYFGPGTRLTVL.